These 8 T cell receptor beta chains came from one sample sequenced in a study of blood T cell repertoires in COVID-19. The repertoire was sequenced with immunoSEQ multiplex PCR; TCRdb's copy has only in-frame clones and lacks some. Of about 120,000 clones in the sample, more than 85% were seen once. Material for sequencing was peripheral blood. These receptors originate from a human donor with acute or convalescent COVID-19. The donor label of this sample is uncertain.

The gene calls are TRBV18 and TRBJ1-4; a weak D match, TRBD1 (6 bases). V lost 3 bases and J lost 7, with 12 bases in between. Per the germline V gene, CDR1 is KGHSH and CDR2 is LQKENI. This CDR3 contains 14 residues. For the CDR3, the DNA is TGTGCCAGCTCACCCCGACAGGCTGGTGAAAAACTGTTTTTT. Translation: CASSPRQAGEKLFF.

This rearrangement joins TRBV5-8 to TRBJ2-5; 11 bases fit TRBD2. With 2 bases clipped from V and 5 bases from J, the junction kept 5 bases outside the gene matches. The V gene's germline CDR1 is SGHTS and CDR2 YDEGEE. This CDR3 spans 15 amino acids. The CDR3 loop reads CASSFGLAGRETQYF. The CDR3 coding sequence is TGTGCCAGCAGCTTCGGACTAGCGGGCAGGGAGACCCAGTACTTC.

The CDR3 reads CASSRSGQGRLHEQYF. The CDR3 nucleotides read TGTGCCAGCTCCCGATCCGGACAGGGACGCTTGCACGAGCAGTACTTC. V is TRBV18 and J is TRBJ2-7, with 8 bases that match TRBD1. Trimming cost V 6 bases and J 5 bases; bases outside gene matches: 15. In germline, CDR1 is KGHSH, CDR2 LQKENI. This CDR3 comprises 16 residues.

The V and J genes are TRBV9 and TRBJ1-6; unclear D gene. Germline CDR1 and CDR2: SGDLS and YYNGEE. The V end lost 0 bases, the J end lost 8 bases, and 12 bases lay between the germline ends. This CDR3 is 15 amino acids long. Here the CDR3 reads CASSVGGAADSPLHF. The CDR3 DNA follows: TGTGCCAGCAGCGTAGGAGGAGCCGCGGATTCACCCCTCCACTTT.

The chain has TRBV12-2 and TRBJ1-4. TRBV12-2 is designated a pseudogene. The CDR3 totals 18 residues. The CDR3 region is CASRLLLNRQGGGEKLFF. The CDR3 bases are TGTGCAAGTCGCCTTCTGCTGAACCGCCAGGGAGGAGGGGAAAAACTGTTTTTT.

The J gene is TRBJ1-2, the V gene TRBV7-6, with TRBD1 matching over 9 bases. CDR3 size: 14 residues. Germline-derived CDR1 and CDR2 are SGHVS and FNYEAQ. Germline trimming cut 5 bases from V and 4 bases from J; bases unmatched to any gene: 5. As DNA, the CDR3 is TGTGCCAGCAGCCCCGGGACAGGGCCCTATGGCTACACCTTC. Amino acid sequence: CASSPGTGPYGYTF.

V and J are TRBV7-2 and TRBJ2-3, with TRBD2 identical over 8 bases. Germline trimming cut 5 bases from V and 4 bases from J; bases unmatched to any gene: 8. This CDR3 is 15 amino acids long. Germline loops: CDR1 SGHTA, CDR2 FQGNSA. CDR3 protein: CASSQNGGGADTQYF. DNA for the CDR3: TGTGCCAGCAGCCAAAACGGGGGGGGAGCAGATACGCAGTATTTT.

This clone is a singleton in its sample. This chain joins TRBV12-3 or TRBV12-4 and TRBJ2-7, with a tentative D call TRBD1 (6 bases). This CDR3 has 12 amino acids. The V end lost 6 bases, the J end lost 2 bases, and 8 bases lay between the germline ends. CDR3 in DNA: TGTGCCAGCAGGGGGGCAACCTACGAGCAGTACTTC. Translated: CASRGATYEQYF.